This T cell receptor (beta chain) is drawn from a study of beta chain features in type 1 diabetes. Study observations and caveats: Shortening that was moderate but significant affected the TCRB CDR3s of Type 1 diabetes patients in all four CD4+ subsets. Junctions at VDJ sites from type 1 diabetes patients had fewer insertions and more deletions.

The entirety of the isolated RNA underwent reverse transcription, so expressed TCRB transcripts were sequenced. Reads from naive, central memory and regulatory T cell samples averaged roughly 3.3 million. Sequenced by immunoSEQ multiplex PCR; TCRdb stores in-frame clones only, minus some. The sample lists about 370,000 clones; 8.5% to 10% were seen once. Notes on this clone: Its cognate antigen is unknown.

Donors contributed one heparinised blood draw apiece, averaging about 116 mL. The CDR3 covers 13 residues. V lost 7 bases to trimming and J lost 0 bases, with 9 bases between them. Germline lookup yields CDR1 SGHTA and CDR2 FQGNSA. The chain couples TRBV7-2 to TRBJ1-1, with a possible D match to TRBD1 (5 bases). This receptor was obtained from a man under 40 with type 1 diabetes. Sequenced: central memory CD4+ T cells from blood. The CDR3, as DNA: TGTGCCAGCATCGGCAGGGTGAACACTGAAGCTTTCTTT. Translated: CASIGRVNTEAFF.